These 28 T cell receptor beta chains came from one sample sequenced in a study of control samples from healthy donors and cancer patients. Sequenced by immunoSEQ multiplex PCR; TCRdb stores in-frame clones only, minus some. The sample records fewer than 65,000 clones, approximately 89% being singletons. Sample: PBMCs. The receptors were gathered from a man in his forties with colorectal cancer.

The chain carries TRBV4-1 and TRBJ1-5, with D possibly being TRBD1 (5 bases). Germline values: CDR1 MGHRA, CDR2 YSYEKL. V was cut by 5 bases and J by 0 bases, with 11 bases left in between. This CDR3 has 15 residues. CDR3 sequence: CASSARQNSNQPQHF. The CDR3, as DNA: TGCGCCAGCAGCGCCCGACAGAATAGCAATCAGCCCCAGCATTTT.

The chain uses TRBV2 and TRBJ1-5, with a tentative D call TRBD1 (6 bases). The CDR3 has 16 residues. Germline V lookup: CDR1 SNHLY, CDR2 FYNNEI. V was clipped by 2 bases and J by 4 bases, with 15 bases between them. CDR3 in amino acids: CASSESAGTKNQPQHF. CDR3 bases: TGTGCCAGCAGTGAATCCGCCGGGACAAAGAATCAGCCCCAGCATTTT.

This chain connects TRBV4-1 to TRBJ2-7; D is uncertain. The germline gives CDR1 MGHRA, CDR2 YSYEKL. The CDR3 is 16 residues long. Trimming pared 6 bases from V and 0 bases from J, leaving 18 bases between. The CDR3 protein is CASRLKFGGPSYEQYF. In DNA, the CDR3 is TGCGCCAGCAGGCTCAAGTTTGGCGGACCCTCCTACGAGCAGTACTTC.

The chain uses TRBV12-3 or TRBV12-4 and TRBJ1-1; D might be TRBD1 (6 bases). This CDR3 contains 13 residues. V dropped 7 bases and J dropped 5 bases, with 14 bases sitting between them. CDR3 sequence (DNA): TGTGCCAGCACCTTACTCCAGGGGACTGAAGCTTTCTTT. This codes for CASTLLQGTEAFF.

The chain recombines TRBV9 with TRBJ2-1; D is undetermined. Germline values: CDR1 SGDLS, CDR2 YYNGEE. CDR3 length equals 14 residues. V was shortened by 0 bases and J by 10 bases, with 14 bases between the two germline ends. This CDR3 is CASSVENLSGEQFF. The CDR3 nucleotides read TGTGCCAGCAGCGTAGAAAACCTCTCCGGGGAGCAGTTCTTC.

This chain uses TRBV7-8 with TRBJ2-3; D remains ambiguous. Germline CDR1 is SGHVS and CDR2 is FQNEAQ. This CDR3 contains 14 residues. V lost 0 bases, J lost 0 bases, and 4 bases lay in between. The CDR3 DNA sequence: TGTGCCAGCAGCTTAGCGGGAAGCACAGATACGCAGTATTTT. Its translation is CASSLAGSTDTQYF.

The rearrangement joins TRBV6-2 or TRBV6-3 to TRBJ1-5, with unresolved D. The ends were cut back, 6 bases at V and 6 bases at J, with 21 bases in the middle. The V gene's germline CDR1 is MNHEY and CDR2 SVGEGT. CDR3 length: 16 amino acids. Written as DNA, the CDR3 is TGTGCCAGCAGCTCTCTAGAGAGCCTAGGACGTCAGCCCCAGCATTTT. It encodes CASSSLESLGRQPQHF.

A word on this clone: Its ends do not fully match the called genes, so a read error is possible. The chain recombines TRBV6-2 or TRBV6-3 with TRBJ1-1; no reliable D call. Germline V gives CDR1 MNHEY, CDR2 SVGEGT. CDR3 length: 14 amino acids. The CDR3 DNA is TGTGCCAGCAGCTACTTAATGTTGGGGACTGAAGCTTTCTTT. Its protein product is CASSYLMLGTEAFF.

The chain combines TRBV30 with TRBJ2-5; no reliable D call. CDR3 length: 14 residues. Looked up from germline, CDR1 is GTSNPN and CDR2 is SVGIG (reference sequence). The ends were cut back, 3 bases at V and 4 bases at J, with 15 bases in the middle. CDR3 nucleotides: TGTGCCTGGAGATATTCTAACAAAATAGAGACCCAGTACTTC. Protein product: CAWRYSNKIETQYF.

This clone was seen a single time. The rearrangement joins TRBV6-1 to TRBJ1-6; D is unresolved. V lost 3 bases to trimming and J lost 1 base, with 4 bases between them. The CDR3 loop spans 14 amino acids. Germline CDR1 is MNHNS and CDR2 is SASEGT. In DNA, the CDR3 is TGTGCCAGCAGTGACGGTTCCTATAATTCACCCCTCCACTTT. Its protein is CASSDGSYNSPLHF.

As regards this clone: Other nucleotide sequences in the sample specify the same CDR3. This chain uses TRBV18 with TRBJ2-5; no definite D call. The V end was cut by 2 bases, the J end by 2 bases, with 3 bases between. CDR1 and CDR2 from the germline V gene are KGHSH and LQKENI. This CDR3 comprises 12 residues. The CDR3 nucleotides read TGTGCCAGCTCACCATTACAAGAGACCCAGTACTTC. This codes for CASSPLQETQYF.

V gene TRBV6-6 combines with J gene TRBJ2-7; the D is unclear. V was trimmed by 7 bases and J by 4 bases, leaving 23 bases between them. Germline V gene lookup returns CDR1 MNHNY and CDR2 SVGAGI (reference sequence). The CDR3 runs to 16 residues. In DNA form, the CDR3 reads TGTGCCAGCACTACGAGCCCCATTAACCCCATTTACGAGCAGTACTTC. Translation gives CASTTSPINPIYEQYF.

The chain is built from TRBV5-1 and TRBJ2-2; 11 bases agree with TRBD2. Germline CDR1 SGHRS, CDR2 YFSETQ. Trimming at V came to 2 bases and at J to 4 bases, leaving 4 bases not matched to a gene. This CDR3 has 16 residues. DNA for the CDR3: TGCGCCAGCAGCTTCACTAGCGGGAGTAGCACCGGGGAGCTGTTTTTT. Amino acids: CASSFTSGSSTGELFF.

The V call is TRBV28, the J call TRBJ2-5; TRBD2 might be the D (6 bases). The CDR3 has 13 amino acids. The V gene lost 9 bases and the J gene lost 5 bases, with 16 bases spanning the gap. The germline CDR1 and CDR2 sequences are MDHEN and SYDVKM. CDR3 coding DNA: TGTGCCAGTTGGGGGAGGAGAATCGAGACCCAGTACTTC. This codes for CASWGRRIETQYF. The whole variable domain, remainder taken from reference TRBV28 and TRBJ2-5, is DVKVTQSSRYLVKRTGEKVFLECVQDMDHENMFWYRQDPGLGLRLIYFSYDVKMKEKGDIPEGYSVSREKKERFSLILESASTNQTSMYLCASWGRRIETQYFGPGTRLLVL.

The CDR3 loop is CACASSGLGKNIQYF. The CDR3 region has the DNA TGTGCCTGTGCTAGTTCAGGGTTGGGCAAAAACATTCAGTACTTC. The chain links TRBV30 to TRBJ2-4; perhaps TRBD1 as D (5 bases). The CDR3 extends over 15 amino acids. Germline V gene lookup returns CDR1 GTSNPN and CDR2 SVGIG (reference sequence). Deletions cut 6 bases from V and 3 bases from J, with 18 bases between.

V usage is TRBV7-2 and J usage is TRBJ1-5; D may be TRBD1 (5 bases). V lost 5 bases and J 3 bases, leaving 14 bases between the germline ends. From germline, CDR1 is SGHTA and CDR2 FQGNSA. CDR3 length: 15 residues. Here the CDR3 reads CASSPGRVINQPQHF. The CDR3 DNA reads as TGTGCCAGCAGCCCGGGACGAGTTATCAATCAGCCCCAGCATTTT.

The sample holds one count of this clone. The chain carries TRBV6-5 and TRBJ2-7; the D call may be TRBD1 or TRBD2 (5 bases each). This CDR3 is built from 14 residues. Germline lookup yields CDR1 MNHEY and CDR2 SVGAGI. With 7 bases removed from V and 3 bases from J, the gap between germline ends came to 16 bases. CDR3 residues: CASTWGSGGYEQYF. As DNA, the CDR3 is TGTGCCAGCACCTGGGGCAGTGGAGGCTACGAGCAGTACTTC.

The genes are TRBV6-5 and TRBJ2-7; D remains ambiguous. The CDR3 covers 12 residues. The ends were cut back, 6 bases at V and 2 bases at J, with 8 bases in the middle. The germline CDR1 and CDR2 sequences are MNHEY and SVGAGI. This CDR3 reads CASRGVAYEQYF. The DNA of the CDR3 is TGTGCCAGCAGAGGAGTGGCCTACGAGCAGTACTTC.

The rearrangement joins TRBV30 to TRBJ1-6, with D possibly matching TRBD1 (6 bases). The CDR3 extends over 13 amino acids. Germline V gene data show CDR1 as GTSNPN and CDR2 as SVGIG (reference sequence). V was shortened by 0 bases and J by 6 bases, with 6 bases between the two germline ends. CDR3 nucleotide sequence: TGTGCCTGGAGTGTACAGGGTAATTCACCCCTCCACTTT. Protein sequence: CAWSVQGNSPLHF.

This chain joins TRBV12-3 or TRBV12-4 and TRBJ1-1, with a possible D match to TRBD1 (5 bases). This CDR3 region has 13 residues. Trimming cost V 7 bases and J 3 bases, with 12 bases left between them. CDR3 region: CASTPGRHTEAFF. For the CDR3, the DNA is TGTGCCAGCACCCCAGGGAGACACACTGAAGCTTTCTTT.

This clone was detected only a few times. The gene calls are TRBV30 and TRBJ1-5; no reliable D call. Between the trimmed V and J ends, which lost 2 bases and 6 bases, there was a span of 11 bases. Per germline, CDR1 GTSNPN and CDR2 SVGIG (reference sequence). The CDR3 has 13 amino acids. The chain's CDR3 is CAWSKWQGQPQHF. The CDR3, as DNA: TGTGCCTGGAGTAAGTGGCAAGGTCAGCCCCAGCATTTT.

This rearrangement joins TRBV7-8 to TRBJ2-3; maybe TRBD2 (6 bases). This CDR3 contains 16 residues. V lost 2 bases, J lost 2 bases, and 14 bases lay in between. CDR1 is SGHVS, CDR2 FQNEAQ, per germline. The CDR3 loop is CASSLLTGVSTDTQYF. DNA for the CDR3: TGTGCCAGCAGCTTACTTACGGGAGTCTCCACAGATACGCAGTATTTT.

The rearrangement uses TRBV6-1 and TRBJ1-1; D is perhaps TRBD1 (6 bases). Between the trimmed V and J ends, which lost 3 bases and 1 base, there was a span of 6 bases. Germline values: CDR1 MNHNS, CDR2 SASEGT. The CDR3 extends over 13 amino acids. As DNA, the CDR3 is TGTGCCAGCAGTGACAGGGGGAACACTGAAGCTTTCTTT. This gives the protein CASSDRGNTEAFF.

The V call is TRBV10-3, the J call TRBJ1-5; tentative D call: TRBD1 (6 bases). Per the germline V gene, CDR1 is ENHRY and CDR2 is SYGVKD. V lost 0 bases and J lost 5, with 11 bases in between. The CDR3 is 15 amino acids. As DNA, the CDR3 is TGTGCCATCAGTGAGTCGGAGGGGGGGTATCAGCCCCAGCATTTT. Its protein is CAISESEGGYQPQHF.

This chain joins TRBV9 and TRBJ1-4; possible D gene TRBD1, 5 bases. The V and J ends lost 3 bases and 7 bases respectively, with 16 bases between them. Looked up from germline, CDR1 is SGDLS and CDR2 is YYNGEE. The CDR3 has 15 residues. The CDR3 loop reads CASSGRDGRGEKLFF. In nucleotides, the CDR3 is TGTGCCAGCAGCGGCAGGGACGGGCGTGGTGAAAAACTGTTTTTT.

The chain employs TRBV11-2 and TRBJ2-7; TRBD2 might be the D (5 bases). This CDR3 spans 15 amino acids. V dropped 4 bases and J dropped 5 bases, with 18 bases sitting between them. Germline CDR1 and CDR2: SGHAT and FQNNGV. This chain's CDR3 is CASSSWTPPRNEQYF. The CDR3 nucleotides read TGTGCCAGCAGCTCCTGGACTCCACCAAGAAACGAGCAGTACTTC.

The V and J genes are TRBV25-1 and TRBJ2-2, with D uncertain. The germline gives CDR1 MGHDK, CDR2 SYGVNS. Trimming took 5 bases from V and 5 from J, leaving 6 bases between them. The length of the CDR3 is 12 residues. In DNA form, the CDR3 reads TGTGCCAGCAGTTTGGGGACCGGGGAGCTGTTTTTT. It translates to CASSLGTGELFF.

This sequence joins TRBV10-3 and TRBJ1-2; D is undetermined. Germline V lookup: CDR1 ENHRY, CDR2 SYGVKD. The CDR3 loop spans 14 amino acids. Trimming pared 2 bases from V and 4 bases from J, leaving 11 bases between. The CDR3 DNA reads TGTGCCATCAGTGAGGCCACAGTACTCTATGGCTACACCTTC. Encoded protein: CAISEATVLYGYTF.